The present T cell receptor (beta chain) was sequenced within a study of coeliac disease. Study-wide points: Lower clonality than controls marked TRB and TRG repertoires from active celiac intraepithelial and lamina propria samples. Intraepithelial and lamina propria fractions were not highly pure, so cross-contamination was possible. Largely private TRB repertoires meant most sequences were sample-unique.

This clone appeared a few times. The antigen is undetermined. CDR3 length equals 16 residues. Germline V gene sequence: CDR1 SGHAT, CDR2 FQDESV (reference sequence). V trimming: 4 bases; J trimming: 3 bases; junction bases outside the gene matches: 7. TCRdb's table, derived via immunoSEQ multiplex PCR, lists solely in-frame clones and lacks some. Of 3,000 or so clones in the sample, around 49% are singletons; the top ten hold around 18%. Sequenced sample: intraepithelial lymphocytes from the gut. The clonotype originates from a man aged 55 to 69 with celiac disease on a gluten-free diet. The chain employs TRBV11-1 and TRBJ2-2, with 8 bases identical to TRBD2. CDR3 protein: CASSSAGGRYTGELFF. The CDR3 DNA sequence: TGTGCCAGCAGCTCGGCGGGGGGCCGGTACACCGGGGAGCTGTTTTTT.